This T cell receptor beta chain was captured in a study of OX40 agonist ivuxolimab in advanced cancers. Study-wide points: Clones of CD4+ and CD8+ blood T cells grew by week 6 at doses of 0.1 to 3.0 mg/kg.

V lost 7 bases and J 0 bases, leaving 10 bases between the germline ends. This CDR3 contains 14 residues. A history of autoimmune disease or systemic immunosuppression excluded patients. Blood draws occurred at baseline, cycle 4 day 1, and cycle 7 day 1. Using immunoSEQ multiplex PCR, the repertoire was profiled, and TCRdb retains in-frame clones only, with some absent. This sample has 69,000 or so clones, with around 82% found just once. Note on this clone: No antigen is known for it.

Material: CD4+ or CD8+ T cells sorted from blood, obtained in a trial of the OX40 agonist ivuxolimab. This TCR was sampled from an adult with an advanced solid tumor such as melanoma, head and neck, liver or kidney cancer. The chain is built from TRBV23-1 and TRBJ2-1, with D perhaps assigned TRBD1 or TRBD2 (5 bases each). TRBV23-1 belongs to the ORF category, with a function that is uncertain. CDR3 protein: CASTRDGSYNEQFF. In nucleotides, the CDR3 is TGCGCCAGCACCCGGGACGGCTCCTACAATGAGCAGTTCTTC.